A single sample gave rise to the 23 T cell receptor beta chains below, sequenced in a study of T cell responses to AZD1222 COVID-19 vaccine. Sequencing used immunoSEQ multiplex PCR; TCRdb keeps in-frame clones, though not all of them. The sample yields about 93,000 clones, around 92% seen once. Sequencing was performed on peripheral blood, taken on day 0 of MenACWY control vaccination. The receptors come from an adult in good health.

A few counts support this clone. V and J are TRBV10-3 and TRBJ1-2; weak D call: TRBD1 (6 bases). Trimming left V 8 bases short and J 5 bases short, with 12 bases between. The CDR3 covers 12 residues. Per the germline V gene, CDR1 is ENHRY and CDR2 is SYGVKD. CDR3 loop: CAIPEGGYGYTF. The CDR3 coding sequence is TGTGCCATCCCCGAGGGGGGATATGGCTACACCTTC.

The V and J genes are TRBV5-6 and TRBJ2-1; 14 nucleotides agree with TRBD2. V dropped 5 bases and J dropped 4; count of bases not matched to a gene: 5. The CDR3 loop spans 16 amino acids. Germline lookup yields CDR1 SGHDT and CDR2 YYEEEE. The CDR3 here is CASSSGLAGGYNEQFF. CDR3 nucleotide sequence: TGTGCCAGCAGTAGTGGACTAGCGGGGGGATACAATGAGCAGTTCTTC.

The genes are TRBV3-1 (or the pseudogene TRBV3-2) and TRBJ2-7; D possibly corresponds to TRBD2 (7 bases). V lost 1 base to trimming and J lost 4 bases, with 14 bases between them. The CDR3 length is 15 residues. CDR1 and CDR2 (germline): LGHDT, YNNKEL (reference sequence). The CDR3 DNA is TGTGCCAGCAGCCAAGTCCCGGGGGGCCCGTACGAGCAGTACTTC. Encoded protein: CASSQVPGGPYEQYF.

This clone showed up just a few times. The chain couples TRBV27 to TRBJ1-1; tentatively, D is TRBD1 (6 bases). Trimming took 5 bases from V and 5 from J, leaving 18 bases between them. The CDR3 totals 15 residues. Germline V gene lookup returns CDR1 MNHEY and CDR2 SMNVEV (reference sequence). CDR3 amino acids: CASSNQQGVGTEAFF. For the CDR3, the DNA is TGTGCCAGCAGTAACCAACAGGGAGTAGGAACTGAAGCTTTCTTT.

The chain links TRBV5-1 to TRBJ1-2, with 7 bases fitting TRBD1. The CDR3 covers 15 residues. Germline V CDR1 and CDR2: SGHRS, YFSETQ. Trimming took 1 base from V and 4 from J; bases not matched to a gene: 7. In DNA, the CDR3 is TGCGCCAGCAGCTTGATAGGTCGGGACAGCTATGGCTACACCTTC. This encodes CASSLIGRDSYGYTF.

The chain has TRBV24-1 and TRBJ2-1, with D possibly being TRBD1 (5 bases). The CDR3 loop spans 14 amino acids. Germline CDR1 is KGHDR and CDR2 is SFDVKD. Trimming removed 3 bases at V and 3 bases at J, with 8 bases between. For the CDR3, the DNA is TGTGCCACCAGTGATGCGACAGACTACAATGAGCAGTTCTTC. Residues: CATSDATDYNEQFF.

The chain employs TRBV9 and TRBJ2-1; TRBD2 matches 12 bases. J lost 5 bases, V lost 4 bases, and 4 bases had no gene match. In germline, CDR1 is SGDLS, CDR2 YYNGEE. This CDR3 region has 15 residues. The CDR3 reads CASSQLAGGDNEQFF. The CDR3 DNA is TGTGCCAGCAGCCAACTAGCGGGGGGCGACAATGAGCAGTTCTTC.

The rearrangement joins TRBV3-1 (or the pseudogene TRBV3-2) to TRBJ1-5, with D perhaps matching TRBD1 (5 bases). Germline V gene data show CDR1 as LGHDT and CDR2 as YNNKEL (reference sequence). This CDR3 has 15 residues. Deletions cut 0 bases from V and 3 bases from J, with 9 bases between. The CDR3 coding sequence is TGTGCCAGCAGCCAAGATGGGGCTTTCAATCAGCCCCAGCATTTT. It encodes CASSQDGAFNQPQHF.

The chain has TRBV18 and TRBJ1-5, with TRBD1 matching over 7 bases. The germline V gene has CDR1 KGHSH and CDR2 LQKENI. This CDR3 is built from 14 residues. Trimming took 1 base from V and 6 from J; bases not matched to a gene: 3. The CDR3 bases are TGTGCCAGCTCACCACAGGGGGCGGCTCAGCCCCAGCATTTT. Its translation is CASSPQGAAQPQHF.

The chain uses TRBV4-3 and TRBJ1-1; D not resolved. The CDR3 extends over 15 amino acids. Per the germline V gene, CDR1 is LGHNA and CDR2 is YSLEER. The V gene lost 1 base and the J gene lost 4 bases, with 13 bases spanning the gap. The CDR3 DNA sequence: TGCGCCAGCAGCCAAGCAATGCTACAGCGCACTGAAGCTTTCTTT. Protein sequence: CASSQAMLQRTEAFF.

The J gene is TRBJ2-1, the V gene TRBV19; either TRBD1 or TRBD2 may supply D (5 bases each). Trimming removed 1 base from V and 2 bases from J, with 12 bases in between. Per the germline V gene, CDR1 is LNHDA and CDR2 is SQIVND (reference sequence). The CDR3 is made up of 16 amino acids. CDR3 coding DNA: TGTGCCAGTAGTATAGGAGGCCAGGGAGCCTACAATGAGCAGTTCTTC. Residues: CASSIGGQGAYNEQFF.

This clone is a singleton in its sample. This chain joins TRBV12-3 or TRBV12-4 and TRBJ1-1; D is uncertain. The CDR3 runs to 13 residues. Trimming removed 0 bases at V and 0 bases at J, with 2 bases between. This CDR3 is CASSLAMNTEAFF. DNA of the CDR3: TGTGCCAGCAGTTTAGCAATGAACACTGAAGCTTTCTTT.

This clone was seen a handful of times. J is TRBJ1-1 and V is TRBV29-1; no reliable D call. The CDR3 length is 12 residues. V lost 2 bases and J 0 bases, leaving 4 bases between the germline ends. Germline V gene data show CDR1 as SQVTM and CDR2 as ANQGSEA. CDR3 region: CSVERVNTEAFF. The CDR3 DNA sequence: TGCAGCGTTGAACGAGTGAACACTGAAGCTTTCTTT.

The chain combines TRBV2 with TRBJ1-2, with TRBD1 identical over 7 bases. The J segment lost 7 bases and the V segment lost 6 bases, leaving 11 bases of the junction unmatched. Germline assignment: CDR1 SNHLY and CDR2 FYNNEI. CDR3 length: 14 amino acids. The chain's CDR3 is CASRANRGFFGYTF. As DNA, the CDR3 is TGTGCCAGCAGGGCCAACAGGGGCTTCTTTGGCTACACCTTC.

This chain connects TRBV7-2 to TRBJ2-5; TRBD2 matches 10 bases. This CDR3 region has 13 residues. V shed 5 bases, J shed 5 bases, and the junction held 2 bases outside the gene matches. CDR1 and CDR2 from the germline V gene are SGHTA and FQGNSA. This CDR3 reads CASSPGLAETQYF. The CDR3 bases are TGTGCCAGCAGCCCGGGACTAGCGGAGACCCAGTACTTC.

The V and J genes are TRBV3-1 (or the pseudogene TRBV3-2) and TRBJ1-1; 7 bases fit TRBD1. The CDR3 extends over 14 amino acids. Germline V gene sequence: CDR1 LGHDT, CDR2 YNNKEL (reference sequence). With V trimmed by 2 bases and J by 4 bases, 4 bases remained unmatched. The CDR3 region has the DNA TGTGCCAGCAGCCAACCCGACAGGGCCACTGAAGCTTTCTTT. Translated: CASSQPDRATEAFF.

The chain employs TRBV7-3 and TRBJ2-2, with 7 bases fitting TRBD1. The germline V gene has CDR1 SGHTA and CDR2 FQGTGA. The CDR3 has 15 amino acids. V dropped 8 bases and J dropped 7; count of bases not matched to a gene: 13. CDR3 amino acids: CASVNQGVLRGELFF. CDR3 in DNA: TGTGCCAGCGTGAACCAGGGGGTTCTCCGCGGGGAGCTGTTTTTT.

This chain joins TRBV5-6 and TRBJ1-4; D unclear. This CDR3 contains 12 residues. Between the trimmed V and J ends, which lost 0 bases and 11 bases, there was a span of 8 bases. The germline V gene encodes CDR1 SGHDT and CDR2 YYEEEE. CDR3 in amino acids: CASSLGVGKLFF. DNA of the CDR3: TGTGCCAGCAGCTTGGGAGTAGGGAAACTGTTTTTT.

The chain carries TRBV24-1 and TRBJ1-5; D gene ambiguous. This CDR3 comprises 13 residues. The V gene's germline CDR1 is KGHDR and CDR2 SFDVKD. The ends were cut back, 5 bases at V and 2 bases at J, with 6 bases in the middle. For the CDR3, the DNA is TGTGCCACCAGTGGCGGACGCAATCAGCCCCAGCATTTT. Protein sequence: CATSGGRNQPQHF.

The chain carries TRBV7-9 and TRBJ1-2; 8 nucleotides line up with TRBD1. This CDR3 has 12 residues. Germline V gene sequence: CDR1 SEHNR, CDR2 FQNEAQ (reference sequence). The ends lost 6 bases at V and 6 bases at J; junction bases unmatched: 3. CDR3 in DNA: TGTGCCAGCAGTTCAGGGGGCGATGGCTACACCTTC. As protein: CASSSGGDGYTF.

V is TRBV5-6 and J is TRBJ1-5; maybe TRBD1 (6 bases). Trimming cost V 4 bases and J 0 bases, with 11 bases left between them. Germline V gene sequence: CDR1 SGHDT, CDR2 YYEEEE. The CDR3 is made up of 15 amino acids. CDR3 protein: CASSQQGNSNQPQHF. DNA for the CDR3: TGTGCCAGCAGCCAACAGGGAAATAGCAATCAGCCCCAGCATTTT.

The rearrangement uses TRBV27 and TRBJ2-2; 11 bases are shared with TRBD2. The V segment lost 5 bases and the J segment 7 bases; nucleotides outside the gene matches: 6. CDR3 length equals 15 residues. CDR1 is MNHEY, CDR2 SMNVEV, per germline (reference sequence). The CDR3 loop is CASSHLAGGIGELFF. CDR3 bases: TGTGCCAGCAGTCACCTAGCGGGGGGCATCGGGGAGCTGTTTTTT.

This chain joins TRBV19 and TRBJ1-1, with no clear D. Germline CDR1 and CDR2: LNHDA and SQIVND (reference sequence). CDR3 length: 14 amino acids. Trimming cost V 2 bases and J 6 bases, with 13 bases left between them. In DNA, the CDR3 is TGTGCCAGTAGTATACGAGTGCCGGCCGCTGAAGCTTTCTTT. This sequence encodes CASSIRVPAAEAFF.